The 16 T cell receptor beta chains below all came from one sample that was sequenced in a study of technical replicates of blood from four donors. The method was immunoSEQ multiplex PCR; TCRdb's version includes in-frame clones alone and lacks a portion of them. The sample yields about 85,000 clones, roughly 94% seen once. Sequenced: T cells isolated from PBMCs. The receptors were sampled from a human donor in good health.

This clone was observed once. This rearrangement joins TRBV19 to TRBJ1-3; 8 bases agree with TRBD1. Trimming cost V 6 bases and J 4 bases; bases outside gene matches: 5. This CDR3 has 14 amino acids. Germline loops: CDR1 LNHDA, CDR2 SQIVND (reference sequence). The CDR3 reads CASRRTGSGNTIYF. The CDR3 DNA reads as TGTGCCAGTAGACGGACAGGGTCAGGAAACACCATATATTTT.

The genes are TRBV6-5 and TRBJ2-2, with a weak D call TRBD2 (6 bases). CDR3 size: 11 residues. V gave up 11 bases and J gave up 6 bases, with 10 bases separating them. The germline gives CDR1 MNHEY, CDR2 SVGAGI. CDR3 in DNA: TGTGCCGTGGGGGGATCCGGGGAGCTGTTTTTT. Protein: CAVGGSGELFF.

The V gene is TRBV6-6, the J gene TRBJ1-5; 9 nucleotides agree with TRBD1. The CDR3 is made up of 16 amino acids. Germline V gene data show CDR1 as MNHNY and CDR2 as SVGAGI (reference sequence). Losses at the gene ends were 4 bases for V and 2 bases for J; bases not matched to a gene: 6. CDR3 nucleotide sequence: TGTGCCAGCAGTTCAACAGGGGGCGCGGGCAATCAGCCCCAGCATTTT. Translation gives CASSSTGGAGNQPQHF.

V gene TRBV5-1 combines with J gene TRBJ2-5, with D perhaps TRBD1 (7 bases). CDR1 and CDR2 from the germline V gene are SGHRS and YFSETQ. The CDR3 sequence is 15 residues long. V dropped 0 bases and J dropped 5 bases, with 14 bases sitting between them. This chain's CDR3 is CASSLEQGGRETQYF. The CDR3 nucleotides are TGCGCCAGCAGCTTGGAGCAGGGGGGTAGGGAGACCCAGTACTTC.

CDR3 in DNA: TGTGCCAGCAGTTACCTTAGCAATCAGCCCCAGCATTTT. Amino acid sequence: CASSYLSNQPQHF. The J gene is TRBJ1-5, the V gene TRBV6-5; unclear D gene. The CDR3 length is 13 residues. V was trimmed by 2 bases and J by 0 bases, leaving 2 bases between them. Germline lookup yields CDR1 MNHEY and CDR2 SVGAGI.

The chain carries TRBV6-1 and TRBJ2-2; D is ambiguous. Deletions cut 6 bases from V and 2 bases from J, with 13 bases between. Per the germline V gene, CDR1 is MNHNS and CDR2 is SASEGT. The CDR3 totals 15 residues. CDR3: CASREMRQNTGELFF. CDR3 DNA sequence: TGTGCCAGCAGGGAAATGCGACAAAACACCGGGGAGCTGTTTTTT.

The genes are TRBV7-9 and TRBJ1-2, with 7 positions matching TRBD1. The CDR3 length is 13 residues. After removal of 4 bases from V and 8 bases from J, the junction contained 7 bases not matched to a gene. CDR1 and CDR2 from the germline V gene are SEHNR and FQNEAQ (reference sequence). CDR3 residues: CASSSDRVDGYTF. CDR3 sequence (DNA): TGTGCCAGCAGCTCCGACAGGGTGGACGGCTACACCTTC.

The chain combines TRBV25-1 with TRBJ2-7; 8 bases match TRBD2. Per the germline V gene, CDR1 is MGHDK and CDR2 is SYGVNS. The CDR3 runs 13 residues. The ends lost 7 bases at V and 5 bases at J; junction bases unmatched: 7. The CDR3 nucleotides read TGTGCCAGCATGGGGGCGGGGGGTAACGAGCAGTACTTC. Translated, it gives CASMGAGGNEQYF.

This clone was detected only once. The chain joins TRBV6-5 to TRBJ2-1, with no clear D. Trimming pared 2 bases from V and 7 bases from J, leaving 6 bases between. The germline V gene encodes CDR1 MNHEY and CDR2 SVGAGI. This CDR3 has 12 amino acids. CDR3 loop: CASSYARNEQFF. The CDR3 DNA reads TGTGCCAGCAGTTACGCCAGGAATGAGCAGTTCTTC.

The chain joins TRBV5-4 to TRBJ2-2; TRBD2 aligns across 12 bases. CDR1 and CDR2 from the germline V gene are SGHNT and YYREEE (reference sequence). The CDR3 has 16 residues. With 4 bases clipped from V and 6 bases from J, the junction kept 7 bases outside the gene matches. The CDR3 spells CASSPPSGRASGELFF. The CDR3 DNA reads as TGTGCCAGCAGCCCACCTAGCGGGAGGGCCTCCGGGGAGCTGTTTTTT.

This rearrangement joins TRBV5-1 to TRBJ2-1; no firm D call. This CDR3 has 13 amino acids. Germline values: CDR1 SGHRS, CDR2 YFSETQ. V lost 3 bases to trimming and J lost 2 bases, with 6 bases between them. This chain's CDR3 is CASSSHTYNEQFF. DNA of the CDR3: TGCGCCAGCAGCTCCCACACCTACAATGAGCAGTTCTTC.

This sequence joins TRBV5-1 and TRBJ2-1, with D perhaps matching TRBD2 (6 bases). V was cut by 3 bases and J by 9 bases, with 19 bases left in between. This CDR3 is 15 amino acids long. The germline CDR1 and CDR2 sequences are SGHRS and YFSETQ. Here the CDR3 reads CASSSAGDLGGEQFF. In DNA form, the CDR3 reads TGCGCCAGCAGCTCCGCGGGCGACCTCGGGGGTGAGCAGTTCTTC.

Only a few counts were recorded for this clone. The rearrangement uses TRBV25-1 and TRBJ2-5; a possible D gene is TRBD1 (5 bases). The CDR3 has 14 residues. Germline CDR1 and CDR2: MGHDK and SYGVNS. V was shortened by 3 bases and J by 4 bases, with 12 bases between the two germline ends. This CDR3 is CASSDMTARETQYF. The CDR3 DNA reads TGTGCCAGCAGTGATATGACAGCCCGAGAGACCCAGTACTTC. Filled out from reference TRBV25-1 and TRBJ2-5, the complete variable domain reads EADIYQTPRYLVIGTGKKITLECSQTMGHDKMYWYQQDPGMELHLIHYSYGVNSTEKGDLSSESTVSRIRTEHFPLTLESARPSHTSQYLCASSDMTARETQYFGPGTRLLVL.

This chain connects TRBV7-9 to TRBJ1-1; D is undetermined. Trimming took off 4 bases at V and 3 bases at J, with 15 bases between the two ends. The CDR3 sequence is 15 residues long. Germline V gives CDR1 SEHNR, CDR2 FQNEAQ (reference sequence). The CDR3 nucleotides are TGTGCCAGCAGCTACGCGGGTCGGGTTGACACTGAAGCTTTCTTT. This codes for CASSYAGRVDTEAFF. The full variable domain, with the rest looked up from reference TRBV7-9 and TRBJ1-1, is DTGVSQNPRHKITKRGQNVTFRCDPISEHNRLYWYRQTLGQGPEFLTYFQNEAQLEKSRLLSDRFSAERPKGSFSTLEIQRTEQGDSAMYLCASSYAGRVDTEAFFGQGTRLTVV.

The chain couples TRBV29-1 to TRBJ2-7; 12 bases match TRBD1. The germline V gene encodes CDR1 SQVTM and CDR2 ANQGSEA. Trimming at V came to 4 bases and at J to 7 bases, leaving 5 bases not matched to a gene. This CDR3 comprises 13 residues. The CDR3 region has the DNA TGCAGCGTTGCGGGACAGGGGGCCAGGGAGCAGTACTTC. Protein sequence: CSVAGQGAREQYF.

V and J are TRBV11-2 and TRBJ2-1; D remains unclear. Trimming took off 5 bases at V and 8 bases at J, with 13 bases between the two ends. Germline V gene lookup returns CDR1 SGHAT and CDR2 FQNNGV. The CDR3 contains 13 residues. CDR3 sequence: CASSPHAEDEQFF. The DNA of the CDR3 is TGTGCCAGCAGCCCACACGCAGAGGATGAGCAGTTCTTC.